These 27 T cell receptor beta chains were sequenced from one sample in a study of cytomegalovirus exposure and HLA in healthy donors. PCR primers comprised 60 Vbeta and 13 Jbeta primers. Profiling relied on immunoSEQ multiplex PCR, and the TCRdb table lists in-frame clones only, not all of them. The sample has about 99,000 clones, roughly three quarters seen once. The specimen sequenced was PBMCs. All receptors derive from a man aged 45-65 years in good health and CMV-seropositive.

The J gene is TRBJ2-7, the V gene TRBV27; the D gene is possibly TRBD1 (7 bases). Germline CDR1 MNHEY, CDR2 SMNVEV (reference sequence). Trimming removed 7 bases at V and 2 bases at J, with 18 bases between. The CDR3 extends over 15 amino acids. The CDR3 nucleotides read TGTGCCAGCAAAAGAGCCGCGGGACAGCCCTACGAGCAGTACTTC. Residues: CASKRAAGQPYEQYF.

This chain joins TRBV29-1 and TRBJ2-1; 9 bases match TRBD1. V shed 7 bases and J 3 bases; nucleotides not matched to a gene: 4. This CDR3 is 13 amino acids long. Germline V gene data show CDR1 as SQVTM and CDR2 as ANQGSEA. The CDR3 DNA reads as TGCAGCGGAACAGGGGGCGGCTACAATGAGCAGTTCTTC. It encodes CSGTGGGYNEQFF.

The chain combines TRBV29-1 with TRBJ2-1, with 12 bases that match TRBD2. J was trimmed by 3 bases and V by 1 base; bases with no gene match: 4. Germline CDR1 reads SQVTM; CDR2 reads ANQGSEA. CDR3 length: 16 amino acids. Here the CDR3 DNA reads TGCAGCGTTGAAGGACTAGCGGGAGTCGGCTACAATGAGCAGTTCTTC. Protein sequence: CSVEGLAGVGYNEQFF.

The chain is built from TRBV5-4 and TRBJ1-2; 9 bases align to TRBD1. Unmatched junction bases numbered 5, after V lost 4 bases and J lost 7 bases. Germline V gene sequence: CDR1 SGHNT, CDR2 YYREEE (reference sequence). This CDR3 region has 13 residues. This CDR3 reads CASSKDRGSGYTF. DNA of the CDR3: TGTGCCAGCAGCAAAGACAGGGGGTCTGGCTACACCTTC.

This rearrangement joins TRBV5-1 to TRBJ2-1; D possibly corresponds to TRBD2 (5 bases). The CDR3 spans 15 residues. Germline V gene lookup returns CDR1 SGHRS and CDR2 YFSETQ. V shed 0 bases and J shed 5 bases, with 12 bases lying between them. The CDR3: CASSLGGRANNEQFF. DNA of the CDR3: TGCGCCAGCAGCTTGGGAGGGAGAGCGAACAATGAGCAGTTCTTC.

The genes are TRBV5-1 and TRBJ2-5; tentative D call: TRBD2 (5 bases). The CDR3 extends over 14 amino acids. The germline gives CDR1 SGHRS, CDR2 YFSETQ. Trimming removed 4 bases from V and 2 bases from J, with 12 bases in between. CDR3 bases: TGCGCCAGCAGCCGTAGCAGCGGTCAAGAGACCCAGTACTTC. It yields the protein CASSRSSGQETQYF.

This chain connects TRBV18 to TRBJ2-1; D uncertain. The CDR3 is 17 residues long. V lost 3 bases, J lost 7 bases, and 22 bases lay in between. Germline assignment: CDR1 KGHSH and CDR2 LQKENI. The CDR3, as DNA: TGTGCCAGCTCACCCCTGCCTGGCGGAACCCTTTGGAATGAGCAGTTCTTC. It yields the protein CASSPLPGGTLWNEQFF.

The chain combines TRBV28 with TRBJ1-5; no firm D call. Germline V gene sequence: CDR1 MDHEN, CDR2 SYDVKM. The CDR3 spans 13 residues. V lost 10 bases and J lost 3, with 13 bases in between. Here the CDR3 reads CATKEGLNQPQHF. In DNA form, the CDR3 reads TGTGCCACCAAAGAGGGTCTCAATCAGCCCCAGCATTTT.

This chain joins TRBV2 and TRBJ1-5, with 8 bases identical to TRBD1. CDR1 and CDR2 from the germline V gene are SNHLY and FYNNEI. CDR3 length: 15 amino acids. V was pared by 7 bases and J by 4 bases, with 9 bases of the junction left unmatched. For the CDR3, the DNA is TGTGCCAGCAACAAGGAAACAGGGGGGAATCAGCCCCAGCATTTT. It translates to CASNKETGGNQPQHF.

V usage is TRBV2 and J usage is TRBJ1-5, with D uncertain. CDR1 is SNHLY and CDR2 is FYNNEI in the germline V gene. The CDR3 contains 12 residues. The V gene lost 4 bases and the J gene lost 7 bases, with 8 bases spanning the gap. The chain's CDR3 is CASSVLEQPQHF. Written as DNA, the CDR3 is TGTGCCAGCAGTGTTTTAGAGCAGCCCCAGCATTTT.

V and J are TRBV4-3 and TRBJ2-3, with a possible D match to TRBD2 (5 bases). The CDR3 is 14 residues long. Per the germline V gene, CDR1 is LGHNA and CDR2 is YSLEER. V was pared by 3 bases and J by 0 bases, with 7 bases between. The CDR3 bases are TGCGCCAGCAGCCAGAGGACTAGCACAGATACGCAGTATTTT. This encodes CASSQRTSTDTQYF.

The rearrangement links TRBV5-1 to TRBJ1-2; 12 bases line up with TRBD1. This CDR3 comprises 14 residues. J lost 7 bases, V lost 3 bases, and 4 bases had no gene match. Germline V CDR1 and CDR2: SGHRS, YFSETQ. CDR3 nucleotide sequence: TGCGCCAGCAGCTCTAGGGACAGGGGGCTTGGCTACACCTTC. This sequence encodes CASSSRDRGLGYTF.

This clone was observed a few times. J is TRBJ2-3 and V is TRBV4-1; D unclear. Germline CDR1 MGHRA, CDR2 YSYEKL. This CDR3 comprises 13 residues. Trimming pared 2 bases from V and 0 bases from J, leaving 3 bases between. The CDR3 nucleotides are TGCGCCAGCAGCCAAACTAGCACAGATACGCAGTATTTT. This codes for CASSQTSTDTQYF.

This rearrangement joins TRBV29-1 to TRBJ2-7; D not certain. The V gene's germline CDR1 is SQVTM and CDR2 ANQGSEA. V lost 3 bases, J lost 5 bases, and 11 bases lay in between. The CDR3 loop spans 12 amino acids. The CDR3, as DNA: TGCAGCGTTGAGCTTACTTCCCACGAGCAGTACTTC. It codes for CSVELTSHEQYF.

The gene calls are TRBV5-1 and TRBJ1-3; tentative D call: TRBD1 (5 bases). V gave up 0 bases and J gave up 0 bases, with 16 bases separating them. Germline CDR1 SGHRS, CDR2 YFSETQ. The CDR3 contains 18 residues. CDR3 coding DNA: TGCGCCAGCAGCTTGGTAGGGGCAGGGCCGAGCTCTGGAAACACCATATATTTT. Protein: CASSLVGAGPSSGNTIYF.

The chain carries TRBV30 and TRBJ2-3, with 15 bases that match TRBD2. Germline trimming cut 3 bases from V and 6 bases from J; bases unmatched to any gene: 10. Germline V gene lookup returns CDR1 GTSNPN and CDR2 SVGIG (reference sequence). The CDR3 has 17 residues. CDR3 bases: TGTGCCTGGAGCAAAGGACTAGCGGGAGGGCCAGCGGATACGCAGTATTTT. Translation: CAWSKGLAGGPADTQYF.

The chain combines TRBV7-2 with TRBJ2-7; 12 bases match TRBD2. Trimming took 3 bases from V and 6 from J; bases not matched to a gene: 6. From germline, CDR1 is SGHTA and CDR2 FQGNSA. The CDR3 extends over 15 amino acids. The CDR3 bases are TGTGCCAGCAGCTTCTCTAGCGGGAGGGCCGGCGAGCAGTACTTC. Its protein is CASSFSSGRAGEQYF.

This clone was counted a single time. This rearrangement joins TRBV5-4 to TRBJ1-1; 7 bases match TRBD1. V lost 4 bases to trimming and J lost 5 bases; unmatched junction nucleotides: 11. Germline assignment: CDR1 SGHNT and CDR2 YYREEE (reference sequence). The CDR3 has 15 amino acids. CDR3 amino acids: CASSASGGRSTEAFF. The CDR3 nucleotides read TGTGCCAGCAGCGCCTCAGGGGGTCGGTCTACTGAAGCTTTCTTT.

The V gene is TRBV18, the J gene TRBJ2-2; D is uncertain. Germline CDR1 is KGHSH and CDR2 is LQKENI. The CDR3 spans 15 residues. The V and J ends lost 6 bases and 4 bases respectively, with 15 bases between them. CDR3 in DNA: TGTGCCAGCTCCTTGACAAGAGCCCGCACCGGGGAGCTGTTTTTT. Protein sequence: CASSLTRARTGELFF.

In DNA, the CDR3 is TGCGCCAGCAGCCAAGATAGGGGGACTAGCGGATTACCTTTCTCCTACAATGAGCAGTTCTTC. It yields the protein CASSQDRGTSGLPFSYNEQFF. The chain recombines TRBV4-3 with TRBJ2-1, with TRBD2 matching 11 bases. V lost 0 bases and J lost 0; bases outside the gene matches: 13. From germline, CDR1 is LGHNA and CDR2 YSLEER. There are 21 residues in the CDR3.

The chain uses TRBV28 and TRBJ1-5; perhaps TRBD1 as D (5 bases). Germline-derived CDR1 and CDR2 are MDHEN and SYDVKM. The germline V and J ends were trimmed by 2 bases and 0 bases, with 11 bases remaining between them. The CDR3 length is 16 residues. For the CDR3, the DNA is TGTGCCAGCAGTTTACGTGCAGGGTCTAGCAATCAGCCCCAGCATTTT. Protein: CASSLRAGSSNQPQHF. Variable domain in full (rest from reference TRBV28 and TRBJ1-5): DVKVTQSSRYLVKRTGEKVFLECVQDMDHENMFWYRQDPGLGLRLIYFSYDVKMKEKGDIPEGYSVSREKKERFSLILESASTNQTSMYLCASSLRAGSSNQPQHFGDGTRLSIL.

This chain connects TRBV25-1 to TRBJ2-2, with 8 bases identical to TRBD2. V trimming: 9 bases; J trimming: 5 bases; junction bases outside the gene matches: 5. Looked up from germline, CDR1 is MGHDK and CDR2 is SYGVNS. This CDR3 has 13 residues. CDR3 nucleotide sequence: TGTGCCAGTAGCGGGACGGGGACCGGGGAGCTGTTTTTT. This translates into CASSGTGTGELFF. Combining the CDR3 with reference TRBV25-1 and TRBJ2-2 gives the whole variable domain EADIYQTPRYLVIGTGKKITLECSQTMGHDKMYWYQQDPGMELHLIHYSYGVNSTEKGDLSSESTVSRIRTEHFPLTLESARPSHTSQYLCASSGTGTGELFFGEGSRLTVL.

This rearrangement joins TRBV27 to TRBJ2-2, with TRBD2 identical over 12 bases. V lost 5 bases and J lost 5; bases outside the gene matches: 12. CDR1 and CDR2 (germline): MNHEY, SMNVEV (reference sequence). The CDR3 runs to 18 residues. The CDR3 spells CASSPQWWTSGETGELFF. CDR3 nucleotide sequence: TGTGCCAGCAGTCCGCAGTGGTGGACTAGCGGGGAGACCGGGGAGCTGTTTTTT.

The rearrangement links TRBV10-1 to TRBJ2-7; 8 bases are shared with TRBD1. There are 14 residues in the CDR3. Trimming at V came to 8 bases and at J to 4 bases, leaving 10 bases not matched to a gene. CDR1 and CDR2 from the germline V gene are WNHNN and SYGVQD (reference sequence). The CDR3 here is CASAWTGKGYEQYF. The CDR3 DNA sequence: TGCGCCAGCGCCTGGACAGGGAAGGGGTACGAGCAGTACTTC.

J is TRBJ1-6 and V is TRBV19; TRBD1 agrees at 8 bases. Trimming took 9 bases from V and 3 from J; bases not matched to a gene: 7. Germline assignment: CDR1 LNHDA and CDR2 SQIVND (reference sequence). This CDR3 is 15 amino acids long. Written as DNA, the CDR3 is TGTGCCAGCCAGGACAGGGAGGGCTATAATTCACCCCTCCACTTT. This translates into CASQDREGYNSPLHF.

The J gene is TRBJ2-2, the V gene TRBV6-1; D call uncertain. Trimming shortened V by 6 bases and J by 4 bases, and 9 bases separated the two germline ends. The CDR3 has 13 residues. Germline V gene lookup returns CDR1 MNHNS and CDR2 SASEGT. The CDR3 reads CASRVPVTGELFF. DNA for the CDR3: TGTGCCAGCAGGGTACCAGTCACCGGGGAGCTGTTTTTT.

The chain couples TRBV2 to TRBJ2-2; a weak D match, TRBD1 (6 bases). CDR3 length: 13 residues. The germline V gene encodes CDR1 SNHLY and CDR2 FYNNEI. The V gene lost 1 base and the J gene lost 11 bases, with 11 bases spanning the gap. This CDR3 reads CASSEEGQTELFF. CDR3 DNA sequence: TGTGCCAGCAGTGAAGAGGGACAAACTGAGCTGTTTTTT.